A selection of T cell receptor beta chains follows, all from one sample in a study of T-cell reconstitution after alpha-beta-depleted transplantation in children. MiXCR, applied by TCRdb to the PCR reads, yields one record per CDR3 protein. The table shows roughly 400,000 distinct CDR3 sequences, with roughly two fifths occurring only once. This specimen was PBMCs, taken before TCRalphabeta/CD19-depleted stem cell transplant. All receptors come from a girl aged 2 to 10 with aplastic anemia, due to receive a stem cell transplant. CDR3s include the opening cysteine and the closing phenylalanine or tryptophan. Fields, in order: J gene, clone size, V gene, D gene, CDR3 protein, CDR3 DNA. D genes are given only for firm matches. Clone size appears in some rows only: once, few, many, or a class for an expanded clone.

>TRBJ1-5|many|TRBV2|.
CASTAGTPYSNQPQHF
TGTGCCAGCACCGCCGGGACCCCCTATAGCAATCAGCCCCAGCATTTT
>TRBJ1-5|.|TRBV29-1|.
CSAVTGADSNQPQHF
TGCAGCGCCGTAACGGGGGCAGATAGCAATCAGCCCCAGCATTTT
>TRBJ2-3|.|TRBV7-2|.
CASKPSLVNTQYF
TGTGCCAGCAAGCCTAGTTTGGTCAATACGCAGTATTTT
>TRBJ2-7|.|TRBV10-3|.
CAISESPPESYEQYF
TGTGCCATCAGTGAGTCCCCCCCAGAGTCCTACGAGCAGTACTTC
>TRBJ2-1|many|TRBV5-1|TRBD2
CASSGRTSGGGEQFF
TGCGCCAGCAGCGGTCGGACTAGCGGCGGAGGTGAGCAGTTCTTC
>TRBJ1-4|few|TRBV3-1|.
CASEGRSNEKLFF
TGTGCCAGCGAGGGACGGTCTAATGAAAAACTGTTTTTT
>TRBJ2-7|few|TRBV20-1|TRBD2
CSAPGLADEQYF
TGCAGTGCTCCGGGACTAGCGGACGAGCAGTACTTC
>TRBJ1-2|.|TRBV5-6|TRBD1
CASSLAGTAFNYGYTF
TGTGCCAGCAGCTTAGCCGGGACAGCCTTTAACTATGGCTACACCTTC
>TRBJ2-6|many|TRBV5-1|TRBD1
CASSLDFVRGTGANVLTF
TGCGCCAGCAGCTTGGATTTCGTCAGGGGGACTGGGGCCAACGTCCTGACTTTC
>TRBJ2-1|many|TRBV5-1|.
CASSLDQRGSSYNEQFF
TGCGCCAGCAGCTTGGACCAAAGGGGGAGCTCCTACAATGAGCAGTTCTTC
>TRBJ2-5|.|TRBV7-9|.
CASSPPTSDGETQYF
TGTGCCAGCAGCCCCCCGACTTCTGACGGGGAGACCCAGTACTTC
>TRBJ2-1|.|TRBV6-5|.
CASSYVNRRSYNEQFF
TGTGCCAGCAGTTACGTCAATCGCCGCTCCTACAATGAGCAGTTCTTC
>TRBJ2-7|many|TRBV28|.
CASTKWAYEQYF
TGTGCCAGCACTAAATGGGCCTACGAGCAGTACTTC
>TRBJ2-1|few|TRBV5-1|.
CASSDPRGGNEQFF
TGCGCCAGCAGCGATCCCAGGGGGGGCAATGAGCAGTTCTTC
>TRBJ1-1|few|TRBV20-1|.
CSAREGSYLEAFF
TGCAGTGCTAGAGAGGGGAGCTACCTTGAAGCTTTCTTT
>TRBJ2-7|many|TRBV7-2|TRBD2
CASSFGGSVYEQYF
TGTGCCAGCAGCTTTGGCGGGAGTGTCTACGAGCAGTACTTC
>TRBJ2-1|few|TRBV6-5|.
CASSYYWSELETKDEQFF
TGTGCCAGCAGTTACTATTGGTCGGAACTAGAGACTAAGGATGAGCAGTTCTTC
>TRBJ1-5|.|TRBV19|.
CASSSLTAEPQHF
TGTGCCAGTAGTTCCCTAACCGCGGAGCCCCAGCATTTT
>TRBJ2-7|.|TRBV5-5|TRBD1
CASSTAPDRGLDEQYF
TGTGCCAGCAGCACCGCACCGGACAGGGGTCTGGACGAGCAGTACTTC
>TRBJ2-3|.|TRBV18|.
CASSPGGQGDTQYF
TGTGCCAGCTCACCAGGGGGCCAGGGAGATACGCAGTATTTT
>TRBJ2-5|.|TRBV27|.
CASSPGSPAQYF
TGTGCCAGCAGTCCCGGGAGCCCGGCCCAGTACTTC
>TRBJ2-7|.|TRBV5-1|.
CASSLWDNYEQYF
TGCGCCAGCAGCTTGTGGGACAACTACGAGCAGTACTTC
>TRBJ2-1|many|TRBV5-5|.
CASSGAGLSSYNEQFF
TGTGCCAGCAGCGGTGCGGGACTGAGCTCCTACAATGAGCAGTTCTTC
>TRBJ2-6|.|TRBV10-2|TRBD1
CASSGGTGVSGANVLTF
TGCGCCAGCAGTGGGGGGACAGGGGTATCTGGGGCCAACGTCCTGACTTTC
>TRBJ2-5|few|TRBV5-5|.
CASSLAGRPLQETQYF
TGTGCCAGCAGCTTGGCGGGCCGACCCCTCCAAGAGACCCAGTACTTC
>TRBJ1-5|many|TRBV20-1|TRBD1
CSARAGRGRLRNQPQHF
TGCAGTGCTAGAGCCGGTAGGGGGCGATTAAGGAATCAGCCCCAGCATTTT
>TRBJ2-2|.|TRBV29-1|.
CSASGRGNTGELFF
TGCAGCGCCTCAGGCAGGGGGAACACCGGGGAGCTGTTTTTT
>TRBJ2-3|.|TRBV4-2|TRBD2
CASSIRTSGGTRDTQYF
TGTGCCAGCAGCATACGGACTAGCGGGGGCACGCGAGATACGCAGTATTTT
>TRBJ1-2|.|TRBV20-1|TRBD1
CSASRDRVGYGYTF
TGCAGTGCTAGCCGGGACAGGGTTGGCTATGGCTACACCTTC
>TRBJ2-1|.|TRBV14|TRBD2
CASSDRTSGFSEQFF
TGTGCCAGCAGCGATCGGACTAGCGGGTTCTCTGAGCAGTTCTTC
>TRBJ2-5|.|TRBV4-1|TRBD1
CASSQDRTGIQETQYF
TGCGCCAGCAGCCAAGATAGGACAGGGATTCAAGAGACCCAGTACTTC
>TRBJ2-1|.|TRBV7-7|.
CASSIKAGLSSYNEQFF
TGTGCCAGCAGCATAAAGGCGGGCCTAAGCTCCTACAATGAGCAGTTCTTC
>TRBJ1-1|.|TRBV12-3/TRBV12-4|.
CASSGATVNTEAFF
TGTGCCAGCAGCGGGGCGACAGTGAACACTGAAGCTTTCTTT
>TRBJ2-1|many|TRBV7-2|.
CASSRFGGNQFF
TGTGCCAGCAGCCGTTTTGGCGGGAATCAGTTCTTC
>TRBJ2-7|.|TRBV28|.
CASSLGRVAYEQYF
TGTGCCAGCAGTTTGGGACGGGTGGCCTACGAGCAGTACTTC
>TRBJ1-3|few|TRBV10-2|.
CASSEGPGFGNTIYF
TGCGCCAGCAGTGAGGGGCCGGGCTTTGGAAACACCATATATTTT
>TRBJ2-5|.|TRBV11-2|TRBD2
CASSAYSGSGETQYF
TGTGCCAGCAGCGCATATAGCGGGAGCGGAGAGACCCAGTACTTC
>TRBJ2-5|.|TRBV9|TRBD2
CASSVVGLAGETQYF
TGTGCCAGCAGCGTAGTAGGACTAGCAGGAGAGACCCAGTACTTC
>TRBJ2-5|.|TRBV30|TRBD2
CAWSAPTSGGETQYF
TGTGCCTGGAGTGCCCCTACTAGCGGGGGAGAGACCCAGTACTTC
>TRBJ2-1|many|TRBV9|TRBD2
CASSELASSYNEQFF
TGTGCCAGCAGCGAACTAGCGAGCTCCTACAATGAGCAGTTCTTC
>TRBJ2-5|.|TRBV20-1|TRBD2
CSATLGRVREGRETQYF
TGCAGTGCTACGTTGGGTAGAGTACGGGAGGGCCGCGAGACCCAGTACTTC
>TRBJ1-5|few|TRBV15|.
CATSRDGNQPQHF
TGTGCCACCAGCAGAGACGGGAATCAGCCCCAGCATTTT
>TRBJ2-1|many|TRBV7-2|.
CASSLVHSLYNEQFF
TGTGCCAGCAGCTTAGTACACTCGCTCTACAATGAGCAGTTCTTC
>TRBJ2-7|few|TRBV27|TRBD2
CASSLLPTGGEQYF
TGTGCCAGCAGTTTATTACCGACGGGGGGAGAGCAGTACTTC
>TRBJ2-6|.|TRBV11-1|.
CASSLGYGASLSGANVLTF
TGTGCCAGCAGCTTAGGTTATGGGGCCTCTCTCTCTGGGGCCAACGTCCTGACTTTC
>TRBJ2-7|.|TRBV5-8|.
CASSLIGEQYF
TGTGCCAGCAGCTTGATCGGCGAGCAGTACTTC
>TRBJ2-7|few|TRBV11-3|.
CASSLEQGRHEQYF
TGTGCCAGCAGCTTAGAGCAGGGGCGGCACGAGCAGTACTTC
>TRBJ2-7|many|TRBV27|.
CASSNLVRPGEQYF
TGTGCCAGCAGCAACTTAGTCCGTCCGGGGGAGCAGTACTTC
>TRBJ2-1|.|TRBV2|.
CASNLSWPYNEQFF
TGTGCCAGCAATTTGTCATGGCCTTACAATGAGCAGTTCTTC
>TRBJ1-1|.|TRBV27|.
CASRSWQSNTEAFF
TGTGCCAGCCGATCCTGGCAGAGTAACACTGAAGCTTTCTTT
>TRBJ2-4|many|TRBV7-2|.
CASSLAGLGESIQYF
TGTGCCAGCAGCTTAGCGGGCCTAGGAGAAAGCATTCAGTACTTC
>TRBJ2-5|many|TRBV20-1|.
CSARDPEKETQYF
TGCAGTGCTAGGGATCCGGAGAAAGAGACCCAGTACTTC
>TRBJ2-3|.|TRBV5-5|.
CASSDLESTDTQYF
TGTGCCAGCAGCGACCTCGAAAGCACAGATACGCAGTATTTT
>TRBJ1-2|.|TRBV18|TRBD1
CASSPVGQGYGYTF
TGTGCCAGCTCACCAGTGGGACAGGGGTATGGCTACACCTTC
>TRBJ1-5|.|TRBV5-4|.
CASSLDTANQPQHF
TGTGCCAGCAGCTTGGATACAGCGAATCAGCCCCAGCATTTT
>TRBJ2-5|.|TRBV9|TRBD2
CASSVGLAEGETQYF
TGTGCCAGCAGCGTAGGACTAGCGGAGGGGGAGACCCAGTACTTC
>TRBJ1-2|many|TRBV5-5|TRBD1
CASSLSGTGAGYTF
TGTGCCAGCAGCCTGTCCGGGACAGGGGCTGGCTACACCTTC
>TRBJ1-6|.|TRBV28|TRBD1
CASSPAGTGVLSPLHF
TGTGCCAGCAGCCCAGCCGGGACAGGGGTCCTTTCACCCCTCCACTTT
>TRBJ2-2|.|TRBV5-8|.
CASISPGRMSAGELFF
TGTGCCAGCATCTCACCTGGGAGAATGAGCGCCGGGGAGCTGTTTTTT